Below are 17 T cell receptor beta chains sequenced from a single sample in a study of OX40 agonist ivuxolimab in advanced cancers. Profiling relied on immunoSEQ multiplex PCR, and the TCRdb table lists in-frame clones only, not all of them. The sample lists tens of thousands of clones; about 81% were seen once. The specimen comprised CD4+ or CD8+ T cells sorted from blood, sampled in a trial of the OX40 agonist ivuxolimab. These TCRs come from an adult with an advanced solid tumor such as melanoma, head and neck, liver or kidney cancer.

The chain is built from TRBV6-6 and TRBJ1-1; D may be TRBD1 (5 bases). The CDR3 is made up of 14 amino acids. The germline CDR1 and CDR2 sequences are MNHNY and SVGAGI (reference sequence). Trimming took 8 bases from V and 0 from J, leaving 13 bases between them. DNA of the CDR3: TGTGCCAGCCGTCCCCCAGGGATGAACACTGAAGCTTTCTTT. Translation: CASRPPGMNTEAFF.

This sequence joins TRBV5-6 and TRBJ1-5; unclear D gene. V gave up 4 bases and J gave up 7 bases, with 15 bases separating them. The CDR3 is made up of 14 amino acids. The germline V gene encodes CDR1 SGHDT and CDR2 YYEEEE. The DNA for the CDR3 is TGTGCCAGCAGCCTCCGGGGTGGATACCAGCCCCAGCATTTT. Protein: CASSLRGGYQPQHF.

This chain connects TRBV2 to TRBJ2-5, with D unresolved. V was pared by 4 bases and J by 3 bases, with 9 bases between. The CDR3 sequence is 13 residues long. The germline V gene has CDR1 SNHLY and CDR2 FYNNEI. The CDR3, as DNA: TGTGCCAGCAGTGGAACCGGCGAAGAGACCCAGTACTTC. Protein sequence: CASSGTGEETQYF.

This sequence joins TRBV5-6 and TRBJ1-2; D gene ambiguous. Germline V CDR1 and CDR2: SGHDT, YYEEEE. Trimming shortened V by 0 bases and J by 8 bases, and 11 bases separated the two germline ends. The CDR3 length is 13 residues. The CDR3 DNA reads TGTGCCAGCAGCTTGGTATCTGTTCCCGGCTACACCTTC. Its protein product is CASSLVSVPGYTF.

J is TRBJ2-5 and V is TRBV6-1, with a tentative D call TRBD2 (6 bases). The V gene's germline CDR1 is MNHNS and CDR2 SASEGT. The CDR3 length is 13 residues. The ends were cut back, 11 bases at V and 4 bases at J, with 17 bases in the middle. The CDR3 DNA sequence: TGTGCCGGCTGGCGAGGAGGGGCAGAGACCCAGTACTTC. Protein product: CAGWRGGAETQYF.

This clone has only a few counts. The chain is built from TRBV10-3 and TRBJ1-2; D might be TRBD1 (5 bases). The V end lost 7 bases, the J end lost 4 bases, and 16 bases lay between the germline ends. This CDR3 contains 14 residues. Germline lookup yields CDR1 ENHRY and CDR2 SYGVKD. CDR3 in DNA: TGTGCCATCACCGAAGACAGAAGTGGCTATGGCTACACCTTC. This codes for CAITEDRSGYGYTF.

The gene calls are TRBV9 and TRBJ1-2, with 10 bases fitting TRBD1. The trim removed 3 bases at V and 7 bases at J, leaving 9 bases unmatched. This CDR3 contains 15 residues. Germline-derived CDR1 and CDR2 are SGDLS and YYNGEE. This chain's CDR3 is CASSAQTGGLSGYTF. The CDR3 DNA is TGTGCCAGCAGCGCCCAGACAGGGGGCTTAAGTGGCTACACCTTC.

The chain couples TRBV6-1 to TRBJ1-2; D not resolved. The CDR3 has 12 residues. Trimming shortened V by 1 base and J by 4 bases, and 4 bases separated the two germline ends. The germline CDR1 and CDR2 sequences are MNHNS and SASEGT. This chain's CDR3 is CASSEEGYGYTF. The CDR3 bases are TGTGCCAGCAGTGAAGAAGGCTATGGCTACACCTTC.

The chain recombines TRBV4-3 with TRBJ2-7, with D unresolved. The CDR3 is 16 residues long. Trimming cost V 1 base and J 5 bases, with 18 bases left between them. Germline CDR1 reads LGHNA; CDR2 reads YSLEER. This CDR3 reads CASSQVSSLYQHEQYF. The DNA for the CDR3 is TGCGCCAGCAGCCAAGTAAGCTCCCTCTATCAGCACGAGCAGTACTTC.

CDR3 sequence: CASSFGTTQETQYF. The CDR3 nucleotides read TGCGCCAGCAGCTTCGGGACTACCCAAGAGACCCAGTACTTC. The V and J genes are TRBV5-1 and TRBJ2-5; 7 nucleotides line up with TRBD2. CDR1 is SGHRS, CDR2 YFSETQ, per germline. V shed 2 bases and J 1 base; nucleotides not matched to a gene: 2. The CDR3 runs 14 residues.

This rearrangement joins TRBV11-2 to TRBJ2-2; D call uncertain. There are 14 residues in the CDR3. Germline V CDR1 and CDR2: SGHAT, FQNNGV. V dropped 3 bases and J dropped 1 base, with 6 bases sitting between them. CDR3 nucleotides: TGTGCCAGCAGCTTCGACGGGAACACCGGGGAGCTGTTTTTT. It codes for CASSFDGNTGELFF. The full variable domain, completed using reference TRBV11-2 and TRBJ2-2, is EAGVAQSPRYKIIEKRQSVAFWCNPISGHATLYWYQQILGQGPKLLIQFQNNGVVDDSQLPKDRFSAERLKGVDSTLKIQPAKLEDSAVYLCASSFDGNTGELFFGEGSRLTVL.

The rearrangement links TRBV19 to TRBJ2-2; 9 nucleotides match TRBD1. V trimming: 9 bases; J trimming: 6 bases; junction bases outside the gene matches: 14. CDR1 is LNHDA and CDR2 is SQIVND in the germline V gene (reference sequence). The CDR3 has 16 residues. CDR3 DNA sequence: TGTGCCAGCAACCCTACCGGGACAGGGATGGCCGGGGAGCTGTTTTTT. Its translation: CASNPTGTGMAGELFF.

This clone rates as medium-sized. The chain carries TRBV6-4 and TRBJ2-2; 9 nucleotides line up with TRBD2. Germline CDR1 MRHNA, CDR2 SNTAGT. V was clipped by 4 bases and J by 3 bases; unmatched bases: 0. The CDR3 extends over 14 amino acids. CDR3 residues: CASSVAGDTGELFF. In nucleotides, the CDR3 is TGTGCCAGCAGTGTAGCGGGAGACACCGGGGAGCTGTTTTTT.

The V call is TRBV10-3, the J call TRBJ2-5, with 8 nucleotides matching TRBD1. Germline V lookup: CDR1 ENHRY, CDR2 SYGVKD. The ends lost 3 bases at V and 4 bases at J; junction bases unmatched: 4. The CDR3 is 14 amino acids. In DNA, the CDR3 is TGTGCCATCAGTGAACCAGGGGGCTCAGAGACCCAGTACTTC. Translated, it gives CAISEPGGSETQYF.

V usage is TRBV5-1 and J usage is TRBJ2-3; 9 bases match TRBD2. CDR1 and CDR2 from the germline V gene are SGHRS and YFSETQ. This CDR3 has 17 residues. V dropped 0 bases and J dropped 2; count of bases not matched to a gene: 7. CDR3 sequence reads: CASSLVPSGTHTDTQYF. The CDR3 coding sequence is TGCGCCAGCAGCTTGGTTCCTAGCGGGACCCACACAGATACGCAGTATTTT.

The chain uses TRBV7-8 and TRBJ2-5; maybe TRBD1 (5 bases). The V gene's germline CDR1 is SGHVS and CDR2 FQNEAQ. Trimming took 5 bases from V and 1 from J, leaving 11 bases between them. The CDR3 runs to 14 residues. The CDR3 reads CASSGQGIQETQYF. As DNA, the CDR3 is TGTGCCAGCAGCGGGCAGGGCATCCAAGAGACCCAGTACTTC.

This clone counts as medium-sized (0.01 to 0.1%). The chain is built from TRBV6-5 and TRBJ2-7; tentative D call: TRBD2 (8 bases). V was pared by 6 bases and J by 8 bases, with 20 bases between. The CDR3 runs 14 residues. The germline V gene encodes CDR1 MNHEY and CDR2 SVGAGI. CDR3 sequence (DNA): TGTGCCAGCAGCCTTCCGGGACTAGGGGGCCAGCAGTACTTC. Translation gives CASSLPGLGGQQYF.